This TCR beta chain was documented in a study of response to subunit inactivated influenza vaccine. Overall study findings and caveats: Few new T cells, the authors suggested, are recruited by each seasonal influenza vaccination.

Turning to this clonotype: Its antigen is unidentified.

TCRdb re-called the RT-PCR reads through MiXCR, storing one row per CDR3 protein. The sample consists of about 520,000 distinct CDR3 sequences, roughly 23% of them appearing once. The CDR3 covers 15 residues. V lost 6 bases to trimming and J lost 0 bases, with 12 bases between them. Looked up from germline, CDR1 is MNHNS and CDR2 is SASEGT. Source: CD4+ T cells sorted from PBMCs, taken more than 4 days after vaccination. The source is a middle-aged man who received an inactivated influenza vaccine. The gene calls are TRBV6-1 and TRBJ1-5; D remains unclear. CDR3 DNA: TGTGCCAGCAGCCCCAGGTACCATAGCAATCAGCCCCAGCATTTT. It yields the protein CASSPRYHSNQPQHF.